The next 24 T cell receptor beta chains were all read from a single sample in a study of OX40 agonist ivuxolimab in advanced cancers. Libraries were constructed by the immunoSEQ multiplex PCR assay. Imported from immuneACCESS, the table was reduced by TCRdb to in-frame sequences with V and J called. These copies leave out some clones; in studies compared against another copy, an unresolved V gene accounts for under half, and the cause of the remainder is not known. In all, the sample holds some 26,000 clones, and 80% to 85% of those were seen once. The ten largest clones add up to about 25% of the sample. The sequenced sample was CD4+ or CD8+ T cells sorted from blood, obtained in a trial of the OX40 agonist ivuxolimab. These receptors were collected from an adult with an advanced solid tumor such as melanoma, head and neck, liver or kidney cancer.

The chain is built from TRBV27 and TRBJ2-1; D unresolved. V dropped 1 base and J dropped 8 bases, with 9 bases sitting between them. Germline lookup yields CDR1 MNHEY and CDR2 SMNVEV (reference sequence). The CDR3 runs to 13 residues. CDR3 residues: CASSLYVGDEQFF. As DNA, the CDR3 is TGTGCCAGCAGTTTATACGTGGGCGATGAGCAGTTCTTC.

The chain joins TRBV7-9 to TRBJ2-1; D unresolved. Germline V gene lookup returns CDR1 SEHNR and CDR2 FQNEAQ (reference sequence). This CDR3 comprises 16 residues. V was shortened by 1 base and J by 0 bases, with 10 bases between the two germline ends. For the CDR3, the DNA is TGTGCCAGCAGCTTAGGGCAGCGCGTCTCCTACAATGAGCAGTTCTTC. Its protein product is CASSLGQRVSYNEQFF.

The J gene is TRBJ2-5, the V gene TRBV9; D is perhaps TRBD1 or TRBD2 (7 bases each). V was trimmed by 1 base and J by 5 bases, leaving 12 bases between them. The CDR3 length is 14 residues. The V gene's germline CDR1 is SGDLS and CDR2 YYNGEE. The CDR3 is CASSVQGGPETQYF. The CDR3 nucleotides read TGTGCCAGCAGCGTACAGGGGGGGCCTGAGACCCAGTACTTC.

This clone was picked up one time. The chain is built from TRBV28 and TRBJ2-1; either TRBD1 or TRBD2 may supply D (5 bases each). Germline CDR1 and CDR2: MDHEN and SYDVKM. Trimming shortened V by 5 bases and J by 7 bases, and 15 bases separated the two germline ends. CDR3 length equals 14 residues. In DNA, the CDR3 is TGTGCCAGCAGTCGATGGGGCCGCGGGAATGAGCAGTTCTTC. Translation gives CASSRWGRGNEQFF.

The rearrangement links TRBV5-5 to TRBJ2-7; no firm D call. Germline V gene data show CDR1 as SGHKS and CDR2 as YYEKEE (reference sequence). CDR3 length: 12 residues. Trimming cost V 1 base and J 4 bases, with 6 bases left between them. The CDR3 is CASSLKSYEQYF. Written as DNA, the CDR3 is TGTGCCAGCAGCTTGAAAAGTTACGAGCAGTACTTC.

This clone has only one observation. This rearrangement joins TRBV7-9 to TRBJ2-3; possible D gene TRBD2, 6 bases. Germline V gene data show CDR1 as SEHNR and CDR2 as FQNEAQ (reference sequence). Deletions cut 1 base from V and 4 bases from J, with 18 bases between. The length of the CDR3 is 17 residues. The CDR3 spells CASSLDGGGKGPDTQYF. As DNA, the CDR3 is TGTGCCAGCAGCTTAGACGGCGGCGGGAAGGGCCCAGATACGCAGTATTTT.

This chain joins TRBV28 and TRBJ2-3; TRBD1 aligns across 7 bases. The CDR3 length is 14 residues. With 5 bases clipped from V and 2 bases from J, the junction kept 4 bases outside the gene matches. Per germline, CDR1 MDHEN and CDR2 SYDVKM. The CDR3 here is CASSPGQFTDTQYF. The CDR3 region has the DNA TGTGCCAGCAGTCCGGGACAGTTCACAGATACGCAGTATTTT.

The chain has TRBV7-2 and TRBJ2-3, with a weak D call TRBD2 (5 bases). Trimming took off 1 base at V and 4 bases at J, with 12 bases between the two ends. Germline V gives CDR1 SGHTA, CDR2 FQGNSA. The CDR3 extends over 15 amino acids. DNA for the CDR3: TGTGCCAGCAGCTTAGTCGGATCGCGGGCAGATACGCAGTATTTT. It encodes CASSLVGSRADTQYF.

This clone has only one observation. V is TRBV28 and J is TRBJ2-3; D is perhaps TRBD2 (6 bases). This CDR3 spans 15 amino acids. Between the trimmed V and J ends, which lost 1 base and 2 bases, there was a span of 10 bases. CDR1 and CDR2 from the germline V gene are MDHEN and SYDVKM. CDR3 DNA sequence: TGTGCCAGCAGTTTATCCCCGCGGGACACAGATACGCAGTATTTT. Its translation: CASSLSPRDTDTQYF. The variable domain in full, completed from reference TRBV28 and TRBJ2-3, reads DVKVTQSSRYLVKRTGEKVFLECVQDMDHENMFWYRQDPGLGLRLIYFSYDVKMKEKGDIPEGYSVSREKKERFSLILESASTNQTSMYLCASSLSPRDTDTQYFGPGTRLTVL.

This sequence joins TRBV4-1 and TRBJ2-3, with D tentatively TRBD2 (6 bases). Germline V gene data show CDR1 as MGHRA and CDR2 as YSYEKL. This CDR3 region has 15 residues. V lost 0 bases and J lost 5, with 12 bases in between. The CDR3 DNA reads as TGCGCCAGCAGCCAAGATGGGTCGGGGGTAGATACGCAGTATTTT. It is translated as CASSQDGSGVDTQYF.

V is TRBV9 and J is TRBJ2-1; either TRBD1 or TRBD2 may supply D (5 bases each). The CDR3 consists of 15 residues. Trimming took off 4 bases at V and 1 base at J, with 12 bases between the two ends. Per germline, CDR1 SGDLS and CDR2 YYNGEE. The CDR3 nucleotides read TGTGCCAGCAGCCCTCTAGAGGGGTCCTACAATGAGCAGTTCTTC. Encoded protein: CASSPLEGSYNEQFF. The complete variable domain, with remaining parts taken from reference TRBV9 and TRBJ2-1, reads DSGVTQTPKHLITATGQRVTLRCSPRSGDLSVYWYQQSLDQGLQFLIQYYNGEERAKGNILERFSAQQFPDLHSELNLSSLELGDSALYFCASSPLEGSYNEQFFGPGTRLTVL.

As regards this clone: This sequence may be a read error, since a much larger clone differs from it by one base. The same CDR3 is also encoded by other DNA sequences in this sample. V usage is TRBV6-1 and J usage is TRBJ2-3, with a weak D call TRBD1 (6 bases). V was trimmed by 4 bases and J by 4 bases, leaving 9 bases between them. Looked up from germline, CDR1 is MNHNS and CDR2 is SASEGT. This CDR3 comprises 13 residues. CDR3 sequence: CASSAGDADTQYF. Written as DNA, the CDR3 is TGTGCCAGCAGTGCAGGGGACGCAGATACGCAGTATTTT.

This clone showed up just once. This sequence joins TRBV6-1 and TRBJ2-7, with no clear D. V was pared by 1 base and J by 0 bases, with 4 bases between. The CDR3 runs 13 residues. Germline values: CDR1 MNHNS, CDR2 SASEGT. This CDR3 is CASSEGISYEQYF. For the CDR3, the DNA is TGTGCCAGCAGTGAAGGCATCTCCTACGAGCAGTACTTC.

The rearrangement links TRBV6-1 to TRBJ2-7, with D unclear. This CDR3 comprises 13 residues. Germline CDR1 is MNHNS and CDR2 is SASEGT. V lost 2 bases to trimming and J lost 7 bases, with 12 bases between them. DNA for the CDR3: TGTGCCAGCAGTGAAATGGGCCCCCTGGAGCAGTACTTC. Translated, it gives CASSEMGPLEQYF.

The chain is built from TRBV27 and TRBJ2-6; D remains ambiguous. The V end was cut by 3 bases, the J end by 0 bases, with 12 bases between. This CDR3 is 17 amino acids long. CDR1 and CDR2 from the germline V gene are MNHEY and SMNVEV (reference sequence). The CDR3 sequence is CASSLSTSSSGANVLTF. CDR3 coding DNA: TGTGCCAGCAGTTTGAGTACGAGTAGCTCTGGGGCCAACGTCCTGACTTTC.

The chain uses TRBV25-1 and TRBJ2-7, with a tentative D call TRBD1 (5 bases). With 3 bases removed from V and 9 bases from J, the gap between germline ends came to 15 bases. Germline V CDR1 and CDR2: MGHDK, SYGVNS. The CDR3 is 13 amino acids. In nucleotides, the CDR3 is TGTGCCAGCAGTGAGGGGCTTTCTACGATGCAGTACTTC. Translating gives CASSEGLSTMQYF.

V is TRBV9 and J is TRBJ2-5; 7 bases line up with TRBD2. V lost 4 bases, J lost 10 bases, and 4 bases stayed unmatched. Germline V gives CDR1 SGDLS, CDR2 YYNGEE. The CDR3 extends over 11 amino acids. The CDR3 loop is CASSPGGLQYF. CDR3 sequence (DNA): TGTGCCAGCAGCCCGGGGGGTCTCCAGTACTTC. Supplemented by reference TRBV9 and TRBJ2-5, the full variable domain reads DSGVTQTPKHLITATGQRVTLRCSPRSGDLSVYWYQQSLDQGLQFLIQYYNGEERAKGNILERFSAQQFPDLHSELNLSSLELGDSALYFCASSPGGLQYFGPGTRLLVL.

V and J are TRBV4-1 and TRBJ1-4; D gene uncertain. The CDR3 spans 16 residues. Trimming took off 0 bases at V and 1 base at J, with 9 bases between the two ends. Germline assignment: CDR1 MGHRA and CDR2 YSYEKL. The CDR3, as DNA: TGCGCCAGCAGCCAAGATAACGCGTTAACTAATGAAAAACTGTTTTTT. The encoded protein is CASSQDNALTNEKLFF.

In DNA form, the CDR3 reads TGTGCCAGCAGTTTAGGGACACTGTACGAGCAGTACTTC. Translating it yields CASSLGTLYEQYF. This chain connects TRBV27 to TRBJ2-7; possible D gene TRBD1, 6 bases. Per germline, CDR1 MNHEY and CDR2 SMNVEV (reference sequence). This CDR3 is built from 13 residues. V lost 2 bases and J lost 4, with 9 bases in between.

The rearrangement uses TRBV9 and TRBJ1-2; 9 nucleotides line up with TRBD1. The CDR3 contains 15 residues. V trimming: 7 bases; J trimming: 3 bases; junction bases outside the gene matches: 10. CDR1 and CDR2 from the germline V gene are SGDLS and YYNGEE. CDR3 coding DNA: TGTGCCAGCCGGGGTACGGACAGGGGCGACTATGGCTACACCTTC. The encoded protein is CASRGTDRGDYGYTF.

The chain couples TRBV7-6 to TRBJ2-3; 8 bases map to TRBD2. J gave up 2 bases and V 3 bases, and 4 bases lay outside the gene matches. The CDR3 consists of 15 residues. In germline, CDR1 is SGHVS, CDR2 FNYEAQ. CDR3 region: CASSLPAGVTDTQYF. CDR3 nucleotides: TGTGCCAGCAGCTTGCCAGCGGGGGTCACAGATACGCAGTATTTT.

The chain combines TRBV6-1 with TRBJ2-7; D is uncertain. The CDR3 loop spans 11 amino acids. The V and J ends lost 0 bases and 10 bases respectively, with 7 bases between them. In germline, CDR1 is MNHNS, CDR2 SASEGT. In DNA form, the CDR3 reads TGTGCCAGCAGTGAAGCCAGTAGCCAGTACTTC. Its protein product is CASSEASSQYF.

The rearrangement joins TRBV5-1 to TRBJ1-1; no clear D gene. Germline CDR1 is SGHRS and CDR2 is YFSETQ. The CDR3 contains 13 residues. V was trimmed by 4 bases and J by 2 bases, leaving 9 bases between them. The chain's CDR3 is CASSGRGNTEAFF. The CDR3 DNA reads TGCGCCAGCAGCGGTCGGGGAAACACTGAAGCTTTCTTT.

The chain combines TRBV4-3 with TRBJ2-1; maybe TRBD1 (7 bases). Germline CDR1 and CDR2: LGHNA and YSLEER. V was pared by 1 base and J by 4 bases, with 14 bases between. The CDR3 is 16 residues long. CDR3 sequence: CASSQGSRDRYNEQFF. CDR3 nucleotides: TGCGCCAGCAGCCAAGGGTCGCGGGACAGATACAATGAGCAGTTCTTC.